The 20 T cell receptor beta chains below were found in one sample sequenced in a study of blood T cell repertoires in COVID-19. Using immunoSEQ multiplex PCR, the repertoire was profiled, and TCRdb retains in-frame clones only, with some absent. The sample consists of under 350,000 clones, about 88% of them appearing once. The specimen sequenced was PBMCs or T cells enriched from blood (not recorded which). The receptors here all came from a man between 60 and 75 years old who had recovered from COVID-19.

V gene TRBV5-1 combines with J gene TRBJ2-3; 7 nucleotides match TRBD1. Looked up from germline, CDR1 is SGHRS and CDR2 is YFSETQ. The CDR3 runs to 13 residues. The ends lost 2 bases at V and 3 bases at J; junction bases unmatched: 0. Here the CDR3 reads CASSLQGTDTQYF. The CDR3 bases are TGCGCCAGCAGCTTACAGGGGACAGATACGCAGTATTTT.

V and J are TRBV6-5 and TRBJ1-2; tentative D call: TRBD1 (6 bases). CDR3 size: 15 residues. Germline values: CDR1 MNHEY, CDR2 SVGAGI. V was trimmed by 7 bases and J by 4 bases, leaving 19 bases between them. The CDR3 DNA reads TGTGCCAGCAACGGAGAAGACCAAGGGGGCTATGGCTACACCTTC. This encodes CASNGEDQGGYGYTF.

The CDR3 here is CASSHGQQETQYF. The CDR3 coding sequence is TGTGCCAGCTCACACGGACAGCAAGAGACCCAGTACTTC. This chain links TRBV25-1 with TRBJ2-5; a possible D gene is TRBD1 (6 bases). CDR1 is MGHDK and CDR2 is SYGVNS in the germline V gene. This CDR3 is 13 amino acids long. V gave up 8 bases and J gave up 2 bases, with 12 bases separating them.

The chain links TRBV6-4 to TRBJ2-5; 8 bases match TRBD2. The CDR3 contains 15 residues. V dropped 3 bases and J dropped 2; count of bases not matched to a gene: 5. The germline gives CDR1 MRHNA, CDR2 SNTAGT. The CDR3 sequence: CASSEVPSGQETQYF. The CDR3, as DNA: TGTGCCAGCAGTGAGGTTCCTAGCGGGCAAGAGACCCAGTACTTC.

The rearrangement uses TRBV7-9 and TRBJ2-1; 10 bases align to TRBD2. V dropped 5 bases and J dropped 1; count of bases not matched to a gene: 2. The CDR3 is 15 amino acids. Germline loops: CDR1 SEHNR, CDR2 FQNEAQ (reference sequence). For the CDR3, the DNA is TGTGCCAGCAGCCTACTAGCGGGATCCTACAATGAGCAGTTCTTC. Protein sequence: CASSLLAGSYNEQFF.

This clone showed up just a few times. V and J are TRBV6-6 and TRBJ1-4; TRBD1 is a possible D gene (5 bases). This CDR3 contains 13 residues. Trimming pared 0 bases from V and 11 bases from J, leaving 10 bases between. Germline V gene data show CDR1 as MNHNY and CDR2 as SVGAGI (reference sequence). CDR3 nucleotide sequence: TGTGCCAGCAGTTACTCGGAGGGGCAGAAACTGTTTTTT. It is translated as CASSYSEGQKLFF.

The chain employs TRBV19 and TRBJ1-5; TRBD1 agrees at 7 bases. V dropped 4 bases and J dropped 0; count of bases not matched to a gene: 3. CDR1 and CDR2 from the germline V gene are LNHDA and SQIVND (reference sequence). CDR3 size: 15 residues. CDR3 in amino acids: CASSTSGGSNQPQHF. The CDR3 nucleotides are TGTGCCAGTAGTACGTCAGGGGGTAGCAATCAGCCCCAGCATTTT.

This sequence joins TRBV4-3 and TRBJ2-3; 11 bases are shared with TRBD2. The germline gives CDR1 LGHNA, CDR2 YSLEER. The CDR3 spans 15 residues. Unmatched junction bases numbered 1, after V lost 2 bases and J lost 3 bases. The CDR3 DNA is TGCGCCAGCAGCCAACTAGCGGGGGGTACAGATACGCAGTATTTT. Its protein product is CASSQLAGGTDTQYF.

As concerns this clone: Other DNA sequences of this sample code for an identical CDR3. The genes are TRBV24-1 and TRBJ2-1, with no clear D. V gave up 1 base and J gave up 6 bases, with 6 bases separating them. Germline V lookup: CDR1 KGHDR, CDR2 SFDVKD. The CDR3 runs 13 residues. As DNA, the CDR3 is TGTGCCACCAGTGATTTCCCGGGCAATGAGCAGTTCTTC. It specifies CATSDFPGNEQFF.

V and J are TRBV11-2 and TRBJ2-1; 14 nucleotides align to TRBD2. The junction had 4 bases not matched to a gene; V was cut back by 5 bases and J by 4 bases. CDR3 size: 16 residues. Germline assignment: CDR1 SGHAT and CDR2 FQNNGV. CDR3 region: CASSTRTSGRYNEQFF. In nucleotides, the CDR3 is TGTGCCAGCAGCACCCGGACTAGCGGGAGGTACAATGAGCAGTTCTTC.

The chain carries TRBV7-2 and TRBJ1-5; no clear D. The CDR3 is 12 residues long. V was cut by 5 bases and J by 7 bases, with 9 bases left in between. CDR1 and CDR2 from the germline V gene are SGHTA and FQGNSA. CDR3 coding DNA: TGTGCCAGCAGCAATCCGGGGCAGCCCCAGCATTTT. Translated, it gives CASSNPGQPQHF.

This chain connects TRBV7-9 to TRBJ1-1; D uncertain. CDR1 is SEHNR, CDR2 FQNEAQ, per germline (reference sequence). CDR3 length: 16 amino acids. With 1 base removed from V and 3 bases from J, the gap between germline ends came to 15 bases. The CDR3 loop is CASSLGVGSGYTEAFF. Here the CDR3 DNA reads TGTGCCAGCAGCTTAGGTGTCGGGTCGGGGTACACTGAAGCTTTCTTT.

The V call is TRBV19, the J call TRBJ2-1; TRBD2 might be the D (6 bases). With 7 bases removed from V and 3 bases from J, the gap between germline ends came to 13 bases. The CDR3 totals 14 residues. In germline, CDR1 is LNHDA, CDR2 SQIVND (reference sequence). The CDR3 DNA sequence: TGTGCCAGTAATACCGGGACTTACTACAATGAGCAGTTCTTC. Protein sequence: CASNTGTYYNEQFF.

The V gene is TRBV2, the J gene TRBJ2-7; TRBD2 agrees at 9 bases. Germline CDR1 is SNHLY and CDR2 is FYNNEI. The CDR3 runs to 14 residues. V gave up 7 bases and J gave up 1 base; unmatched junction bases: 5. The CDR3 loop is CASIGTSPSYEQYF. DNA for the CDR3: TGTGCCAGCATAGGGACTAGCCCTTCCTACGAGCAGTACTTC.

The CDR3 DNA is TGCGCCAGCAGCCGTACAGGGGGCTCTGGAAACACCATATATTTT. This encodes CASSRTGGSGNTIYF. The chain carries TRBV5-1 and TRBJ1-3, with 8 nucleotides matching TRBD1. V lost 4 bases to trimming and J lost 0 bases; unmatched junction nucleotides: 3. The CDR3 length is 15 residues. The germline V gene encodes CDR1 SGHRS and CDR2 YFSETQ.

The gene calls are TRBV29-1 and TRBJ2-1; 9 positions match TRBD2. This CDR3 region has 14 residues. Germline CDR1 SQVTM, CDR2 ANQGSEA. V trimming: 5 bases; J trimming: 7 bases; junction bases outside the gene matches: 9. The CDR3 sequence: CSVISGSGSNEQFF. The CDR3 DNA is TGCAGCGTTATTAGCGGTAGCGGGAGTAATGAGCAGTTCTTC.

The rearrangement uses TRBV29-1 and TRBJ2-3, with no clear D. Trimming removed 7 bases at V and 6 bases at J, with 8 bases between. Looked up from germline, CDR1 is SQVTM and CDR2 is ANQGSEA. The CDR3 runs to 10 residues. This chain's CDR3 is CSGVLDTQYF. In nucleotides, the CDR3 is TGCAGCGGAGTGCTGGATACGCAGTATTTT.

This rearrangement joins TRBV14 to TRBJ2-1; 11 bases line up with TRBD2. J was trimmed by 6 bases and V by 4 bases; bases with no gene match: 11. Germline assignment: CDR1 SGHDN and CDR2 FVKESK. The CDR3 totals 17 residues. Written as DNA, the CDR3 is TGTGCCAGCAGCCCATTAGCGGGAGGGCCGTCTAGCAATGAGCAGTTCTTC. Translated, it gives CASSPLAGGPSSNEQFF.

V and J are TRBV4-3 and TRBJ2-1, with a tentative D call TRBD2 (6 bases). Germline loops: CDR1 LGHNA, CDR2 YSLEER. The V gene lost 2 bases and the J gene lost 6 bases, with 17 bases spanning the gap. This CDR3 is 16 amino acids long. The CDR3 bases are TGCGCCAGCAGCCAATATAAGGGGAGGATTCTCAATGAGCAGTTCTTC. Its protein product is CASSQYKGRILNEQFF.

This clone was recorded once. The chain is built from TRBV5-1 and TRBJ2-1; 9 bases fit TRBD1. This CDR3 has 16 amino acids. V dropped 0 bases and J dropped 8; count of bases not matched to a gene: 9. Germline V gene sequence: CDR1 SGHRS, CDR2 YFSETQ. The CDR3 region is CASSLGGGTGYYEQFF. Here the CDR3 DNA reads TGCGCCAGCAGCTTGGGTGGCGGGACAGGGTATTATGAGCAGTTCTTC. The full variable domain, with the rest looked up from reference TRBV5-1 and TRBJ2-1, is KAGVTQTPRYLIKTRGQQVTLSCSPISGHRSVSWYQQTPGQGLQFLFEYFSETQRNKGNFPGRFSGRQFSNSRSEMNVSTLELGDSALYLCASSLGGGTGYYEQFFGPGTRLTVL.